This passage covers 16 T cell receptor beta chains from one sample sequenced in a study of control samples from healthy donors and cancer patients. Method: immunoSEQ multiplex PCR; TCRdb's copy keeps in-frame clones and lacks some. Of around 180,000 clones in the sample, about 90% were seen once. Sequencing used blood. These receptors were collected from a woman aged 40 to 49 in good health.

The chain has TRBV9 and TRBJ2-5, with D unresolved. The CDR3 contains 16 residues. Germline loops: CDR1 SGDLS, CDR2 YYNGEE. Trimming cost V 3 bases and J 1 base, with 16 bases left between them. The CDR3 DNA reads TGTGCCAGCAGCGCAAGTCCTCATCTCCCCCAAGAGACCCAGTACTTC. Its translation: CASSASPHLPQETQYF.

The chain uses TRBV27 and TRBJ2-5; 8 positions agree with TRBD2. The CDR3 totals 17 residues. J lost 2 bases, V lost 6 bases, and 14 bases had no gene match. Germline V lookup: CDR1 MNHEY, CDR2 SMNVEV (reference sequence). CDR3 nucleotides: TGTGCCAGCAGAAATTGGGGGGTAGCGGGGAATCAAGAGACCCAGTACTTC. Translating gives CASRNWGVAGNQETQYF.

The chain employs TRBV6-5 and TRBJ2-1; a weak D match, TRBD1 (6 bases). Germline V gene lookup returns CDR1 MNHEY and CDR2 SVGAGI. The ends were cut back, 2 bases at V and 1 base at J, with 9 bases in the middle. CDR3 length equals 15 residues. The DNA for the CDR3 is TGTGCCAGCAGTTACGTGGACAGTTCCTACAATGAGCAGTTCTTC. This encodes CASSYVDSSYNEQFF.

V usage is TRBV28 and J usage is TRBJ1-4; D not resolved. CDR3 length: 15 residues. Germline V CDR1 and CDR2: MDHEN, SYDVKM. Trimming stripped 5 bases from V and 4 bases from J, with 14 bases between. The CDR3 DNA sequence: TGTGCCAGCAGTCCCCTTCGGGGTAATAATGAAAAACTGTTTTTT. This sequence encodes CASSPLRGNNEKLFF.

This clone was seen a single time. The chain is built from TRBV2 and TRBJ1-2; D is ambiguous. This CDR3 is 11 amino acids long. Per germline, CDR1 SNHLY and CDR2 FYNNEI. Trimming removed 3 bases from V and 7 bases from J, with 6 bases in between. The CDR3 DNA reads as TGTGCCAGCAGTGAGGAATTTGGCTACACCTTC. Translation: CASSEEFGYTF.

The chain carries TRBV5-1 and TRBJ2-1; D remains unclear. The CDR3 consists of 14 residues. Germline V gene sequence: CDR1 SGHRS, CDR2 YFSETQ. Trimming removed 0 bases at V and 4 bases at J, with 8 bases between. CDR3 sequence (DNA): TGCGCCAGCAGCTTGGAGGCTAATTACAATGAGCAGTTCTTC. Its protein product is CASSLEANYNEQFF. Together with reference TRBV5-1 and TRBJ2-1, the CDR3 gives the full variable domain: KAGVTQTPRYLIKTRGQQVTLSCSPISGHRSVSWYQQTPGQGLQFLFEYFSETQRNKGNFPGRFSGRQFSNSRSEMNVSTLELGDSALYLCASSLEANYNEQFFGPGTRLTVL.

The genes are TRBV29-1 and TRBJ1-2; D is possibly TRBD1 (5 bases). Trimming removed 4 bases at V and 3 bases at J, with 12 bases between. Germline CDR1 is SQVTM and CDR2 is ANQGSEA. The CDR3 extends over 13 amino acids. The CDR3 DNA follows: TGCAGCGTTGGGACCGTCAGGGACTATGGCTACACCTTC. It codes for CSVGTVRDYGYTF.

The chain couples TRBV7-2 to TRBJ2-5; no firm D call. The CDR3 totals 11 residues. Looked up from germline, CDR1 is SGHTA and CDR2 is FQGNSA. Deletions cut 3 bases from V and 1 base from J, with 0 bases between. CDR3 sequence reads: CASSFQETQYF. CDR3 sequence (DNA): TGTGCCAGCAGCTTCCAAGAGACCCAGTACTTC.

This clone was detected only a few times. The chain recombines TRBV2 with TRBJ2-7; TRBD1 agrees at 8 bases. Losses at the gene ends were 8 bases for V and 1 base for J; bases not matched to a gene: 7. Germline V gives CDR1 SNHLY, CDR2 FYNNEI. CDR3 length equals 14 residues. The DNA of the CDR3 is TGTGCCAGCTTGGGACAGGATACTTCCTACGAGCAGTACTTC. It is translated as CASLGQDTSYEQYF.

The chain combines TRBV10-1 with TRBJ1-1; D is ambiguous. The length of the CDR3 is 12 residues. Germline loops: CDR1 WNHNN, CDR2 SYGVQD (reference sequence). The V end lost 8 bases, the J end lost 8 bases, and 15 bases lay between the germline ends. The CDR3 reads CASAETGSEAFF. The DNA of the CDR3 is TGCGCCAGCGCCGAGACTGGGTCGGAAGCTTTCTTT.

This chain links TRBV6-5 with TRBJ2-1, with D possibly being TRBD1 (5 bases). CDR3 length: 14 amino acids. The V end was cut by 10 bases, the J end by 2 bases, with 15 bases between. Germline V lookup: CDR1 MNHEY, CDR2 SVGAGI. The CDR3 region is CAIGDSMTYNEQFF. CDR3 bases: TGTGCCATCGGCGACAGCATGACCTACAATGAGCAGTTCTTC.

Written as DNA, the CDR3 is TGTGCCAGCAGCCAAGAAGAAGGACAGGGTAGCACAGATACGCAGTATTTT. Residues: CASSQEEGQGSTDTQYF. This rearrangement joins TRBV4-2 to TRBJ2-3; TRBD1 agrees at 8 bases. The CDR3 consists of 17 residues. Germline V lookup: CDR1 LGHNA, CDR2 YNFKEQ. Trimming took 0 bases from V and 0 from J; bases not matched to a gene: 5.

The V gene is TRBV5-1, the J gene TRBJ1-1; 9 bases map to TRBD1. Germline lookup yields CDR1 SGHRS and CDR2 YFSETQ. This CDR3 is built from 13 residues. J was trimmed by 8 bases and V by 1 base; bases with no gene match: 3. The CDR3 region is CASSLTDRGEAFF. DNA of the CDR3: TGCGCCAGCAGCTTGACGGACAGGGGCGAAGCTTTCTTT.

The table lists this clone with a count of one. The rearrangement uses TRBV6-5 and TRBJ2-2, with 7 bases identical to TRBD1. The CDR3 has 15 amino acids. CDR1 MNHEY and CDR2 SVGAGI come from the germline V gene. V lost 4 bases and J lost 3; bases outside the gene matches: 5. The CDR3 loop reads CASSSHRGDTGELFF. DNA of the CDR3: TGTGCCAGCAGTTCCCACAGGGGTGACACCGGGGAGCTGTTTTTT.

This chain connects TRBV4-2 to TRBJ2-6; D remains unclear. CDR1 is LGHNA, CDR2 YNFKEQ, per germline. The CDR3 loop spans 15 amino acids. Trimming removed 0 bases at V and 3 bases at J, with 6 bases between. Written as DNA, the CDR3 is TGTGCCAGCAGCCAAGAACAAGGTGGGGCCAACGTCCTGACTTTC. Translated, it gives CASSQEQGGANVLTF.

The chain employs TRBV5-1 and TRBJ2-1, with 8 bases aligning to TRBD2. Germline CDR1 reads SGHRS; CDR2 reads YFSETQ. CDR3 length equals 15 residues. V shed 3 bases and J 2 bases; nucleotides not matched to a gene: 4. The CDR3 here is CASSSVGGAYNEQFF. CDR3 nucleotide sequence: TGCGCCAGCAGCTCCGTCGGGGGGGCCTACAATGAGCAGTTCTTC. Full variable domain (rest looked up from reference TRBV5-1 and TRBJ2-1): KAGVTQTPRYLIKTRGQQVTLSCSPISGHRSVSWYQQTPGQGLQFLFEYFSETQRNKGNFPGRFSGRQFSNSRSEMNVSTLELGDSALYLCASSSVGGAYNEQFFGPGTRLTVL.